This record concerns one TCR beta chain sequence. The sample belongs to a study of blood T cell repertoires in COVID-19. About the study: Specimens from acute and convalescent COVID-19 originated in the United States, Italy and Spain. T cells, B-cell-depleted T cells, or PBMCs provided the cDNA or gDNA that served as material.

Authors' analysis steps: Reference gene primers were amplified, and this amplification served to estimate nucleated cell counts. The data were produced by immunoSEQ multiplex PCR, yet TCRdb's version contains in-frame clones alone and is incomplete. V and J calls and clone size are given by that table; D and trimming were obtained from the DNA. The top ten hold under 5% of the sample, which has around 60,000 clones, roughly 88% seen once. Trimming took 1 base from V and 2 from J, leaving 5 bases between them. The germline gives CDR1 LNHDA, CDR2 SQIVND (reference sequence). There are 13 residues in the CDR3.

The chain has TRBV19 and TRBJ1-2; no firm D call. The sequence derives from a man between 65 and 85 years old with acute or convalescent COVID-19. Material for sequencing was peripheral blood. The CDR3 loop is CASSIVRNYGYTF. Here the CDR3 DNA reads TGTGCCAGTAGTATAGTGCGAAACTATGGCTACACCTTC.